This T cell receptor beta chain was obtained from a study of cytomegalovirus exposure and HLA in healthy donors. Losses at the gene ends were 2 bases for V and 7 bases for J; bases not matched to a gene: 0. The CDR3 sequence is 14 residues long. Germline assignment: CDR1 MNHEY and CDR2 SMNVEV (reference sequence). Concerning this clone itself: Its antigen is not identified.

Donors came from a validation cohort of about 120 subjects, distinct from the first 666-subject cohort. The assay was immunoSEQ multiplex PCR, and TCRdb's table has in-frame clones only and misses some. The repertoire holds 50,000 to 65,000 clones, with 90% to 96% as singletons. Overall study results and limits: The CMV antigen specificity of a few CMV-associated chains was confirmed through in vitro analysis. Rarity held for most TCR sequences, but there were some public TCRs that occurred in many donors. Cytomegalovirus-associated status was assigned to about 170 TCR beta chains.

The source of this sequence is a woman aged 18-29 years in good health and CMV-seronegative. This chain links TRBV27 with TRBJ1-6, with 9 bases that match TRBD1. Input material: PBMCs. CDR3 sequence (DNA): TGTGCCAGCAGTTTAGGGACAGGGAATTCACCCCTCCACTTT. It specifies CASSLGTGNSPLHF.